The rows below give T cell receptor beta chains drawn from one sample of a study of monozygotic twins with inflammatory bowel disease. One entry per CDR3 protein, without DNA, is what TCRdb gives after re-calling the 5' RACE reads. This specimen shows around 210,000 distinct CDR3 sequences; the ten leading clones hold about 8%. The material sequenced was blood. Source of these receptors: a human donor with ulcerative colitis or Crohn's disease, or a healthy co-twin of an affected twin (not recorded which). Each CDR3 is given with its conserved first and last residue.

CDR3aa,v_gene,j_gene
CASSFKEGAFTGELFF,TRBV7-2,TRBJ2-2
CASSQVQVGYTF,TRBV3-1,TRBJ1-2
CASSGGSSYTEAFF,TRBV25-1,TRBJ1-1
CASSLVAGFQETQYF,TRBV5-1,TRBJ2-5
CASKGVSRLGEQFF,TRBV2,TRBJ2-1
CASSDPFLEETQYF,TRBV28,TRBJ2-5
CASSPDGPYGYTF,TRBV4-2,TRBJ1-2
CASSPLGSHEQFF,TRBV9,TRBJ2-1
CASSPPLVSATDTQYF,TRBV5-1,TRBJ2-3
CASSSIPGYEQYF,TRBV5-1,TRBJ2-7
CAWIGTSGRAYNEQFF,TRBV30,TRBJ2-1
CASSDKRGIFTDTQYF,TRBV7-2,TRBJ2-3
CASSWGVGRGNTEAFF,TRBV6-5,TRBJ1-1
CASSLGDRALDTQYF,TRBV5-1,TRBJ2-3
CSAQRGQGNYEQYF,TRBV20-1,TRBJ2-7
CASSYDWRLESTEAFF,TRBV7-8,TRBJ1-1
CAWSSTGQKNIQYF,TRBV30,TRBJ2-4
CSVVQGYTYNEQFF,TRBV29-1,TRBJ2-1
CASSLSGPGNQPQHF,TRBV7-9,TRBJ1-5
CASSLVYGMGRDEQFF,TRBV13,TRBJ2-1
CASSLPLTVSSGNTIYF,TRBV7-9,TRBJ1-3
CASRRGGGTEAFF,TRBV12-3/TRBV12-4,TRBJ1-1
CASSQVDRGHHGYTF,TRBV4-1,TRBJ1-2
CASSRSGTTRYEQYF,TRBV19,TRBJ2-7
CASSSSNRVHEAFF,TRBV11-2,TRBJ1-1
CASRGQEGEKLFF,TRBV12-3/TRBV12-4,TRBJ1-4
CASSGRRAHEAFF,TRBV5-8,TRBJ1-1
CSVEGAAGDPYEQYF,TRBV29-1,TRBJ2-7
CASSWSGSTQRQHF,TRBV7-2,TRBJ1-5
CASSKAIKGFYNEQFF,TRBV21-1,TRBJ2-1
CATRSGGSYTF,TRBV5-6,TRBJ1-2
CASTRTSHGYTF,TRBV12-3/TRBV12-4,TRBJ1-2
CASSLSSGTNNEQFF,TRBV4-2,TRBJ2-1
CASSPLAGGPGGELFF,TRBV7-2,TRBJ2-2
CASSSQGPNNNSPLHF,TRBV7-3,TRBJ1-6
CASSQEGLEPEAFF,TRBV3-1,TRBJ1-1
CATSTRAGSYGYTF,TRBV24-1,TRBJ1-2
CASTLQGAAYEQYF,TRBV12-3/TRBV12-4,TRBJ2-7
CASSPQGSDRGGNTIYF,TRBV9,TRBJ1-3
CAGSSSGNTGELFF,TRBV10-2,TRBJ2-2
CASVTLQFTEAFF,TRBV6-1,TRBJ1-1
CASSGQTGSDTEAFF,TRBV2,TRBJ1-1
CSVEDVSGRSYEQYF,TRBV29-1,TRBJ2-7
CASSGRGRWGDEQFF,TRBV25-1,TRBJ2-1
CASSLVGIPGANVLTF,TRBV7-8,TRBJ2-6
CASSPGQGSPRWETQYF,TRBV6-2/TRBV6-3,TRBJ2-5
CTSSRGQGKETQYF,TRBV5-1,TRBJ2-5
CASSLGPDREPTLHF,TRBV7-8,TRBJ1-6
CASSTGQGGYQETQYF,TRBV7-9,TRBJ2-5
CASSLRGTSGGVTDTQYF,TRBV11-2,TRBJ2-3
CASSLDPSGGQETQYF,TRBV5-1,TRBJ2-5
CASRVASGAYEQYF,TRBV5-1,TRBJ2-7
CASSSSTGAAEAFF,TRBV5-1,TRBJ1-1